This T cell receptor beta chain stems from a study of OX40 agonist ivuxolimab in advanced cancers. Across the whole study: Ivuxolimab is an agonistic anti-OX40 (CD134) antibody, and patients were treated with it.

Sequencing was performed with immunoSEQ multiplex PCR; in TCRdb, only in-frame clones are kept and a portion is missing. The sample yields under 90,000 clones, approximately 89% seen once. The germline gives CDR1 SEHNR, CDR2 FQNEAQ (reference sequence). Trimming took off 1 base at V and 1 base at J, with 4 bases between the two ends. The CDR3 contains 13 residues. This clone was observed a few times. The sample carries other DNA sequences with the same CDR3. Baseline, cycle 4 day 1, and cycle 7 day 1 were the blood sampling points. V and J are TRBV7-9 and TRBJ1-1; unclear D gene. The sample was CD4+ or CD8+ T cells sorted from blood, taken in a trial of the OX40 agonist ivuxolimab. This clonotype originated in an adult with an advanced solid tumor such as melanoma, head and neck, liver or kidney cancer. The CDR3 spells CASSLEGNTEAFF. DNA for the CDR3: TGTGCCAGCAGCTTAGAAGGGAACACTGAAGCTTTCTTT. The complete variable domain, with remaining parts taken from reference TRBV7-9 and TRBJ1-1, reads DTGVSQNPRHKITKRGQNVTFRCDPISEHNRLYWYRQTLGQGPEFLTYFQNEAQLEKSRLLSDRFSAERPKGSFSTLEIQRTEQGDSAMYLCASSLEGNTEAFFGQGTRLTVV.